This passage covers 17 T cell receptor beta chains from one sample sequenced in a study of shared clonotypes between healthy human individuals. The assay was immunoSEQ multiplex PCR, and TCRdb's table has in-frame clones only and misses some. This table holds roughly 890,000 clones, around 92% found once. Cells designated naive CD8 were CD45RO-negative and were positively selected for CCR7, with terminally differentiated effector memory CD45RA+ cells excluded. The sequenced sample consisted of naive CD8+ T cells sorted from blood. The receptor source for this set is a man aged 30 to 39 in good health.

This chain connects TRBV15 to TRBJ2-7; 10 positions match TRBD1. J lost 7 bases, V lost 1 base, and 10 bases had no gene match. Germline V gene sequence: CDR1 LNHNV, CDR2 YYDKDF (reference sequence). CDR3 length equals 16 residues. In DNA form, the CDR3 reads TGTGCCACCAGCAGAGGTACCGGGACAGGGGATCGGGAGCAGTACTTC. Translation gives CATSRGTGTGDREQYF. The variable domain in full, with the rest retrieved from reference TRBV15 and TRBJ2-7, is DAMVIQNPRYQVTQFGKPVTLSCSQTLNHNVMYWYQQKSSQAPKLLFHYYDKDFNNEADTPDNFQSRRPNTSFCFLDIRSPGLGDTAMYLCATSRGTGTGDREQYFGPGTRLTVT.

This chain uses TRBV9 with TRBJ1-2, with TRBD1 matching over 10 bases. Losses at the gene ends were 0 bases for V and 8 bases for J; bases not matched to a gene: 7. CDR3 length equals 15 residues. Germline CDR1 SGDLS, CDR2 YYNGEE. CDR3 nucleotides: TGTGCCAGCAGCGTAGTTGCGACAGGGGGCTTCGGCTACACCTTC. Protein: CASSVVATGGFGYTF.

The CDR3, as DNA: TGTGCCAGCAGTCCCGGGAGCGGGAGTGGCTCCTACAATGAGCAGTTCTTC. Translating it yields CASSPGSGSGSYNEQFF. The J gene is TRBJ2-1, the V gene TRBV7-6, with 8 bases that match TRBD2. The germline gives CDR1 SGHVS, CDR2 FNYEAQ. V gave up 6 bases and J gave up 0 bases; unmatched junction bases: 10. The CDR3 is made up of 17 amino acids.

The chain recombines TRBV5-1 with TRBJ2-3; TRBD2 matches 14 bases. Germline V gives CDR1 SGHRS, CDR2 YFSETQ. This CDR3 has 18 residues. After removal of 1 base from V and 6 bases from J, the junction contained 10 bases not matched to a gene. The CDR3 DNA reads TGCGCCAGCAGCTTGCGGGGGACTAGCGGGAGAGGTCCGGATACGCAGTATTTT. Its protein is CASSLRGTSGRGPDTQYF.

The CDR3 DNA is TGTGCCATCTCTGGGGGGGCCAATCAGCCCCAGCATTTT. This codes for CAISGGANQPQHF. The V call is TRBV10-3, the J call TRBJ1-5, with a tentative D call TRBD1 (6 bases). The CDR3 contains 13 residues. Trimming took off 8 bases at V and 3 bases at J, with 11 bases between the two ends. CDR1 is ENHRY, CDR2 SYGVKD, per germline.

V is TRBV28 and J is TRBJ2-7, with D tentatively TRBD2 (5 bases). In germline, CDR1 is MDHEN, CDR2 SYDVKM. The CDR3 length is 12 residues. Trimming pared 3 bases from V and 6 bases from J, leaving 9 bases between. Here the CDR3 reads CASSFMAGEQYF. The DNA of the CDR3 is TGTGCCAGCAGTTTTATGGCGGGCGAGCAGTACTTC.

This chain links TRBV21-1 with TRBJ2-2; the table names TRBD1, a call not compared with the DNA. TRBV21-1 counts as a pseudogene. The CDR3 runs to 17 residues. The CDR3 spells CASSNGWTGENTGELFF. CDR3 nucleotide sequence: TGTGCCAGCAGCAATGGGTGGACAGGAGAGAACACCGGGGAGCTGTTTTTT.

The chain links TRBV4-1 to TRBJ1-2; D not certain. CDR1 and CDR2 from the germline V gene are MGHRA and YSYEKL. Trimming stripped 0 bases from V and 6 bases from J, with 8 bases between. The CDR3 consists of 13 residues. The CDR3 DNA reads TGCGCCAGCAGCCAAGAAGTTCTCGATGGCTACACCTTC. Protein sequence: CASSQEVLDGYTF.

This chain connects TRBV21-1 to TRBJ2-7; TRBD2 is taken as the D call from the table, unchecked against the DNA. TRBV21-1 is described as a pseudogene. CDR3 length: 16 residues. The CDR3, as DNA: TGTGCCAGCAGCAAAGCGTACGGGGGAAGCTCCTACGAGCAGTACTTC. Translation: CASSKAYGGSSYEQYF.

The chain recombines TRBV5-4 with TRBJ1-2; TRBD1 is a possible D gene (5 bases). Per the germline V gene, CDR1 is SGHNT and CDR2 is YYREEE (reference sequence). The CDR3 runs to 13 residues. V lost 6 bases, J lost 4 bases, and 13 bases lay in between. CDR3 protein: CASTGTGTYGYTF. The CDR3 DNA reads as TGTGCCAGCACTGGCACAGGCACCTATGGCTACACCTTC. Complete variable domain (other parts from reference TRBV5-4 and TRBJ1-2): ETGVTQSPTHLIKTRGQQVTLRCSSQSGHNTVSWYQQALGQGPQFIFQYYREEENGRGNFPPRFSGLQFPNYSSELNVNALELDDSALYLCASTGTGTYGYTFGSGTRLTVV.

This chain joins TRBV15 and TRBJ2-7; TRBD1 matches at 9 bases. The germline V gene has CDR1 LNHNV and CDR2 YYDKDF (reference sequence). The CDR3 consists of 13 residues. Losses at the gene ends were 3 bases for V and 7 bases for J; bases not matched to a gene: 4. The CDR3 sequence is CATSSTGTGEQYF. The CDR3 DNA follows: TGTGCCACCAGCAGTACCGGGACAGGGGAGCAGTACTTC.

This rearrangement joins TRBV7-9 to TRBJ2-7; 7 nucleotides agree with TRBD1. The CDR3 length is 14 residues. With 5 bases clipped from V and 2 bases from J, the junction kept 6 bases outside the gene matches. Germline CDR1 and CDR2: SEHNR and FQNEAQ (reference sequence). The CDR3 nucleotides are TGTGCCAGCAGCGCCCGGGACAGCCCCTACGAGCAGTACTTC. Residues: CASSARDSPYEQYF.

The genes are TRBV7-9 and TRBJ1-5; a possible D gene is TRBD1 (5 bases). Germline CDR1 is SEHNR and CDR2 is FQNEAQ (reference sequence). This CDR3 has 17 amino acids. V dropped 5 bases and J dropped 6 bases, with 23 bases sitting between them. As DNA, the CDR3 is TGTGCCAGCAGCCCTAGTTCTACCGGGGACGACAGTCAGCCCCAGCATTTT. This codes for CASSPSSTGDDSQPQHF.

The gene calls are TRBV7-9 and TRBJ2-5; D is unresolved. V lost 5 bases and J 1 base, leaving 14 bases between the germline ends. The CDR3 contains 15 residues. Germline values: CDR1 SEHNR, CDR2 FQNEAQ (reference sequence). The CDR3 DNA reads TGTGCCAGCAGCCCGGTGAGACGGGTCCAAGAGACCCAGTACTTC. Translated, it gives CASSPVRRVQETQYF.

In its sample, this clone was seen a few times. V gene TRBV27 combines with J gene TRBJ2-6, with no clear D. The CDR3 has 16 amino acids. Germline loops: CDR1 MNHEY, CDR2 SMNVEV (reference sequence). Trimming took off 5 bases at V and 4 bases at J, with 15 bases between the two ends. CDR3 loop: CASSPLRVAGANVLTF. The CDR3 DNA follows: TGTGCCAGCAGTCCACTTAGGGTGGCAGGGGCCAACGTCCTGACTTTC.

Concerning this clone itself: The identical CDR3 is also encoded by other nucleotide sequences in the sample. CDR3 DNA: TGTGCCTGGAGCGGGGGGAATGAGCAGTTCTTC. Protein sequence: CAWSGGNEQFF. The chain links TRBV30 to TRBJ2-1; 7 nucleotides agree with TRBD2. The CDR3 spans 11 residues. V trimming: 3 bases; J trimming: 7 bases; junction bases outside the gene matches: 0. Per the germline V gene, CDR1 is GTSNPN and CDR2 is SVGIG (reference sequence).

The rearrangement joins TRBV11-3 to TRBJ2-3; D unresolved. The CDR3 runs 14 residues. The V end lost 3 bases, the J end lost 1 base, and 8 bases lay between the germline ends. Germline V gene sequence: CDR1 SGHNT, CDR2 YENEEA. CDR3 sequence (DNA): TGTGCCAGCAGCTTCCTAAGCGGCACAGATACGCAGTATTTT. Protein: CASSFLSGTDTQYF.